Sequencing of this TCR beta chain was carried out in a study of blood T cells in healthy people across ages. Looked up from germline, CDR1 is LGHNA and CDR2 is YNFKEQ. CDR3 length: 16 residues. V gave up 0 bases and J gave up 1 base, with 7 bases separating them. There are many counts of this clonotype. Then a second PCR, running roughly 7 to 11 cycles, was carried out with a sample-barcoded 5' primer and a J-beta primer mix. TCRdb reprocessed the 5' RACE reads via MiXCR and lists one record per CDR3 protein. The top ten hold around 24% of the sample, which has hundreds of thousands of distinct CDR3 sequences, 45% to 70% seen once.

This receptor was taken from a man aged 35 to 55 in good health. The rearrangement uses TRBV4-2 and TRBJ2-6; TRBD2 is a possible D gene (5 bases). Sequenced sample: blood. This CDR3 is CASSQERGSGANVLTF. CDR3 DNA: TGTGCCAGCAGCCAAGAAAGAGGGTCTGGGGCCAACGTCCTGACTTTC.